Reported below is one T cell receptor beta chain. What it binds is not known. Constant-segment primers served in 5'RACE that generated TCR alpha and TCR beta cDNA libraries bearing sample barcodes and UMIs. A single record per CDR3 protein comes from TCRdb applying MiXCR to the 5' RACE reads. The sample holds roughly 450,000 distinct CDR3 sequences; approximately 19% are singletons and the top ten take roughly 21%. With 5 bases clipped from V and 6 bases from J, the junction kept 8 bases outside the gene matches. Germline lookup yields CDR1 ENHRY and CDR2 SYGVKD. The CDR3 extends over 15 amino acids. This sample is part of a study of T-cell memory formation after mild COVID-19. Background on the study: TCR clusters were mostly donor specific.

Regarding the study as a whole: Clones shrinking from day 15 to 85 showed even CD4/CD8 mixes; later expanders tilted CD4+. That cross-reactive memory joined was suggested by some responding clones appearing in pre-infection memory.

Sequencing was carried out using PBMCs or a T cell subset sorted from them (not recorded which). This chain connects TRBV10-3 to TRBJ1-5, with TRBD1 identical over 9 bases. The TCR originated in a man aged 18 to 30 who had mild COVID-19 (a few samples of this study predate the infection). Cell type and time point are not known. CDR3 loop: CAISSPGQGFQPQHF. The CDR3, as DNA: TGTGCCATCAGTTCACCGGGACAGGGTTTTCAGCCCCAGCATTTT.